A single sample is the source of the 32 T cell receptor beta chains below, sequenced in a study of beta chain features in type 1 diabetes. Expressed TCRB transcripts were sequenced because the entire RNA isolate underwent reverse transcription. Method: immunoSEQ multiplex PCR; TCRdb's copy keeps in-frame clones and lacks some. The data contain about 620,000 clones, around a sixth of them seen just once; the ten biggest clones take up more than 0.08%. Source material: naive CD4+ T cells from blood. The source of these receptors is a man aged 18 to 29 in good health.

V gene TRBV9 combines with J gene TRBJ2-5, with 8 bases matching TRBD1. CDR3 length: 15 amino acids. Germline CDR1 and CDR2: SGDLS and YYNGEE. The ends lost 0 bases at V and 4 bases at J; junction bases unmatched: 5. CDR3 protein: CASSVEQGARETQYF. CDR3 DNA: TGTGCCAGCAGCGTAGAGCAGGGGGCGCGAGAGACCCAGTACTTC.

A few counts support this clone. CDR3 sequence: CASSVAGFNEQFF. DNA of the CDR3: TGTGCCAGCAGCGTAGCCGGGTTTAATGAGCAGTTCTTC. The V gene is TRBV9, the J gene TRBJ2-1; no firm D call. CDR1 is SGDLS, CDR2 YYNGEE, per germline. Trimming removed 0 bases at V and 7 bases at J, with 8 bases between. The CDR3 runs 13 residues.

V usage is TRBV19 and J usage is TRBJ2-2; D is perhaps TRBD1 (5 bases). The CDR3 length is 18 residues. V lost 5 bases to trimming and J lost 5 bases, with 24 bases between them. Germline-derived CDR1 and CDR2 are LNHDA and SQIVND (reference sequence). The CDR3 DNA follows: TGTGCCAGTAGTTTTGAAACCAGGGCCAGGGTGAAGACCGGGGAGCTGTTTTTT. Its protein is CASSFETRARVKTGELFF.

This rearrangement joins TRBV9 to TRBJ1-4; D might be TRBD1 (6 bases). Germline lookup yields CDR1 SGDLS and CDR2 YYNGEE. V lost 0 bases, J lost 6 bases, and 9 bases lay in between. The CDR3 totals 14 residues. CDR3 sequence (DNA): TGTGCCAGCAGCGTAGGCTGGGGGCATGAAAAACTGTTTTTT. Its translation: CASSVGWGHEKLFF.

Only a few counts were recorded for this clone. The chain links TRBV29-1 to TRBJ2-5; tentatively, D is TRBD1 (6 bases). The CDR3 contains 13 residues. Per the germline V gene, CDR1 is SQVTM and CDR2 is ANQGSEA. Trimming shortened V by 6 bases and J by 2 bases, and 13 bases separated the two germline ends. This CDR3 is CSVTTGRQETQYF. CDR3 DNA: TGCAGCGTCACGACAGGACGTCAAGAGACCCAGTACTTC. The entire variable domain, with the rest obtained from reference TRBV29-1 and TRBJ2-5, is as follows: SAVISQKPSRDICQRGTSLTIQCQVDSQVTMMFWYRQQPGQSLTLIATANQGSEATYESGFVIDKFPISRPNLTFSTLTVSNMSPEDSSIYLCSVTTGRQETQYFGPGTRLLVL.

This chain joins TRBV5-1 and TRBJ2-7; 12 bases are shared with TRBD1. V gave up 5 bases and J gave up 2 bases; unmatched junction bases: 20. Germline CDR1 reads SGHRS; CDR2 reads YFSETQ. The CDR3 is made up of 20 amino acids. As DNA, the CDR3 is TGCGCCAGCAGATATTCAACCGGGACAGGGGGCGTCGAACCTGCCTACGAGCAGTACTTC. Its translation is CASRYSTGTGGVEPAYEQYF.

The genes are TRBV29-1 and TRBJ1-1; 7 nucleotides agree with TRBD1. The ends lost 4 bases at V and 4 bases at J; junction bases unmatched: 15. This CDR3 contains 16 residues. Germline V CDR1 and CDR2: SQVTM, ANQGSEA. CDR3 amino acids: CSVADRMTGTPTEAFF. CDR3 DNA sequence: TGCAGCGTTGCTGATAGAATGACAGGGACCCCCACTGAAGCTTTCTTT.

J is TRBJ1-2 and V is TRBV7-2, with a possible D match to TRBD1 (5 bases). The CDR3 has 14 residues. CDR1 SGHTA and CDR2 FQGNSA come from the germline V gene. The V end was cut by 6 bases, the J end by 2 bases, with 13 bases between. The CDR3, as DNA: TGTGCCAGCAGACCGCCGGCAGGGAACTATGGCTACACCTTC. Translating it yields CASRPPAGNYGYTF.

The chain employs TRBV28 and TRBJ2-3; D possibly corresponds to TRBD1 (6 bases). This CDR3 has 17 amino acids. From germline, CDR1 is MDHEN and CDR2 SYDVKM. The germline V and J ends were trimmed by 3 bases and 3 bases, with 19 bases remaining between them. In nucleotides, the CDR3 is TGTGCCAGCAGTTTTTACCGGGACACCGAGGGTACAGATACGCAGTATTTT. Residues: CASSFYRDTEGTDTQYF. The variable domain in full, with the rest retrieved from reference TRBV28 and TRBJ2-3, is DVKVTQSSRYLVKRTGEKVFLECVQDMDHENMFWYRQDPGLGLRLIYFSYDVKMKEKGDIPEGYSVSREKKERFSLILESASTNQTSMYLCASSFYRDTEGTDTQYFGPGTRLTVL.

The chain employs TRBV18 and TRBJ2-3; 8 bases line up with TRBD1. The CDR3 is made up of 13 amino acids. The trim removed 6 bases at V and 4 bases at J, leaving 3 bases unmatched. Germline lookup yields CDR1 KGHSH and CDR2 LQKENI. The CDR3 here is CASSARGPDTQYF. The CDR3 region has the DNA TGTGCCAGCTCGGCCAGGGGGCCAGATACGCAGTATTTT. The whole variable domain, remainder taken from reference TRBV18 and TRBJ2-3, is NAGVMQNPRHLVRRRGQEARLRCSPMKGHSHVYWYRQLPEEGLKFMVYLQKENIIDESGMPKERFSAEFPKEGPSILRIQQVVRGDSAAYFCASSARGPDTQYFGPGTRLTVL.

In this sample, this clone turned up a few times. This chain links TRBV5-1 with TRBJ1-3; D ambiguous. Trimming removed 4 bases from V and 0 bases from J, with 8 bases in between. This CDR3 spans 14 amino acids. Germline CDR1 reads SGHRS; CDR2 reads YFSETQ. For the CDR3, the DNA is TGCGCCAGCAGCATGCGTGCCTCTGGAAACACCATATATTTT. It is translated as CASSMRASGNTIYF.

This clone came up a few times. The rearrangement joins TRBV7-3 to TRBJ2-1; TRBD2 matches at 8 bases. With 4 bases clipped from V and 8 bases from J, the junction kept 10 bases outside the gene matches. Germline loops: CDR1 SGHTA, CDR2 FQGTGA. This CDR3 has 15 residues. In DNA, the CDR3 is TGTGCCAGCAGCTCCAGGACTAGCATGATGGATGAGCAGTTCTTC. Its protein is CASSSRTSMMDEQFF.

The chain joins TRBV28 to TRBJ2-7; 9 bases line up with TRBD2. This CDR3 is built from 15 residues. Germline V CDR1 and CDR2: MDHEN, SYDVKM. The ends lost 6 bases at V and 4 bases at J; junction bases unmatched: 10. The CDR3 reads CASSRRLADHYEQYF. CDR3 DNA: TGTGCCAGCAGCCGTAGACTAGCGGACCATTACGAGCAGTACTTC.

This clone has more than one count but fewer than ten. The CDR3 reads CASSPMGEGTF. In nucleotides, the CDR3 is TGTGCCAGCTCACCAATGGGGGAGGGCACCTTC. The chain employs TRBV18 and TRBJ1-2, with D perhaps matching TRBD1 (5 bases). This CDR3 comprises 11 residues. V dropped 2 bases and J dropped 13 bases, with 11 bases sitting between them. Germline CDR1 KGHSH, CDR2 LQKENI.

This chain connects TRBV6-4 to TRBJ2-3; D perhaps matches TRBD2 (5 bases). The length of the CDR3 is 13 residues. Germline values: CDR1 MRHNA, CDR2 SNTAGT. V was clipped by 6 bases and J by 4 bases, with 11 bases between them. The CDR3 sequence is CASRTSGSDTQYF. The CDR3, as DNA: TGTGCCAGCAGGACGTCGGGGTCAGATACGCAGTATTTT.

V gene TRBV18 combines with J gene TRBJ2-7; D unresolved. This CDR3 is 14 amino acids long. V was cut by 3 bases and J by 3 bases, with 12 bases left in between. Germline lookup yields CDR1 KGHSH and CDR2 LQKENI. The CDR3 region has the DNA TGTGCCAGCTCACCGGCCGTACCCCGCTACGAGCAGTACTTC. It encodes CASSPAVPRYEQYF.

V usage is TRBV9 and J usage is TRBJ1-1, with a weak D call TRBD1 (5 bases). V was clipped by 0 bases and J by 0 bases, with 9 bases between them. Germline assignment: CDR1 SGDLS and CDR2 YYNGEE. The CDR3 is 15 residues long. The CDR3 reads CASSVGGRMNTEAFF. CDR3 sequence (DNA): TGTGCCAGCAGCGTAGGGGGGAGAATGAACACTGAAGCTTTCTTT.

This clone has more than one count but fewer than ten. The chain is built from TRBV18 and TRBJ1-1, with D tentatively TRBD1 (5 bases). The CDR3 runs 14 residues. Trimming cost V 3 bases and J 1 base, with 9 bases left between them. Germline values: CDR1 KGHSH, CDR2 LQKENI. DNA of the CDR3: TGTGCCAGCTCACCGTCTCAGGGGAACACTGAAGCTTTCTTT. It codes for CASSPSQGNTEAFF.

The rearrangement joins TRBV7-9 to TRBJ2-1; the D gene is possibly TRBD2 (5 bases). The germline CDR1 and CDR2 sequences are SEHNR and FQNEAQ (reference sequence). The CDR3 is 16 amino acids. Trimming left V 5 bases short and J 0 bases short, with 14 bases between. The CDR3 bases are TGTGCCAGCAGCCCCCGGAGAGCGGCCTCCTACAATGAGCAGTTCTTC. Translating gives CASSPRRAASYNEQFF.

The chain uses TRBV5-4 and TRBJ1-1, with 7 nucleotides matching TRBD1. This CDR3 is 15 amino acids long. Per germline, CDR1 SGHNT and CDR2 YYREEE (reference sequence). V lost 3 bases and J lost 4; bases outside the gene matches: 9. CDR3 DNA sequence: TGTGCCAGCAGCTCCTTTGCGGGACAGCGCACTGAAGCTTTCTTT. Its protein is CASSSFAGQRTEAFF.

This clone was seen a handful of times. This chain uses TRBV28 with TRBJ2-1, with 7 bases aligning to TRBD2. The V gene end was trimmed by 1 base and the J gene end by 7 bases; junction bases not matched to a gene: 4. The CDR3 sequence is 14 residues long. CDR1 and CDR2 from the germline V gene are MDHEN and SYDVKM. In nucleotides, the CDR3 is TGTGCCAGCAGTTTATCTTATAGCGGGAATGAGCAGTTCTTC. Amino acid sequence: CASSLSYSGNEQFF.

The CDR3 here is CASSLEGLGDSPLHF. CDR3 coding DNA: TGTGCCAGCAGCTTGGAGGGCCTGGGGGATTCACCCCTCCACTTT. This rearrangement joins TRBV5-4 to TRBJ1-6; D is perhaps TRBD1 (5 bases). CDR1 and CDR2 (germline): SGHNT, YYREEE (reference sequence). Trimming left V 0 bases short and J 8 bases short, with 12 bases between. The CDR3 has 15 amino acids.

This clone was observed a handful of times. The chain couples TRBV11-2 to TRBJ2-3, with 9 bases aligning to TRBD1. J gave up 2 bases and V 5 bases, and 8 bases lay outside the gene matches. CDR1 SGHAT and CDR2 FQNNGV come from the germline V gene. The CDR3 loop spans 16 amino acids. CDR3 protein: CASSVTGGLSTDTQYF. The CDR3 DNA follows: TGTGCCAGCAGCGTAACAGGGGGCTTATCCACAGATACGCAGTATTTT.

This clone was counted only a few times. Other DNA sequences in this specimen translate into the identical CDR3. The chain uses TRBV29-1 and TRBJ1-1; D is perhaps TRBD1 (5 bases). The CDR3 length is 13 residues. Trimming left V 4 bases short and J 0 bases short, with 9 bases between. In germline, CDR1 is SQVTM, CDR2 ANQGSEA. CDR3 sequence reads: CSVGGRMNTEAFF. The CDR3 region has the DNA TGCAGCGTTGGGGGACGCATGAACACTGAAGCTTTCTTT.

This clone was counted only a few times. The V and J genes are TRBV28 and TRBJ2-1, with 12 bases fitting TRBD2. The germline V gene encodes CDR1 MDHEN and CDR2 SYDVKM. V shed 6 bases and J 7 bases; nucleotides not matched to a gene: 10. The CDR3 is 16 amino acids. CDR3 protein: CASSPSTSGRRNEQFF. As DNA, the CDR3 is TGTGCCAGCAGCCCCTCGACTAGCGGGAGAAGGAATGAGCAGTTCTTC.

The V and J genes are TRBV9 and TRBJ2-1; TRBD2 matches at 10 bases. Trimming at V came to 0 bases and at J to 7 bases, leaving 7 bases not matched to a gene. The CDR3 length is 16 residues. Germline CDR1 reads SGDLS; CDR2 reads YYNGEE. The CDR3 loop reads CASSVAPSGSANEQFF. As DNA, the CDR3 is TGTGCCAGCAGCGTAGCCCCTAGCGGGAGCGCGAATGAGCAGTTCTTC.

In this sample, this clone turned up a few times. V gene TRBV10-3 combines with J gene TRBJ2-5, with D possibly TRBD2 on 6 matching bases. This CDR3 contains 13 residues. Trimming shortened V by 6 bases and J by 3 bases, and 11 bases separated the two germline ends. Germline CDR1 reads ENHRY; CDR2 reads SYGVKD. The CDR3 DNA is TGTGCCATCAGGCCTTGGGGGGAAGAGACCCAGTACTTC. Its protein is CAIRPWGEETQYF.

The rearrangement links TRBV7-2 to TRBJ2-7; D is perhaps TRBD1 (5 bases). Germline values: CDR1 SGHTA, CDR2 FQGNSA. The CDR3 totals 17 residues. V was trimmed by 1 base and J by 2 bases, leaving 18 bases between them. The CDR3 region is CASSLGPGQGFTYEQYF. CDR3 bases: TGTGCCAGCAGCTTAGGTCCCGGCCAGGGTTTTACCTACGAGCAGTACTTC. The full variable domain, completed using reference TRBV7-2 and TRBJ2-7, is GAGVSQSPSNKVTEKGKDVELRCDPISGHTALYWYRQSLGQGLEFLIYFQGNSAPDKSGLPSDRFSAERTGGSVSTLTIQRTQQEDSAVYLCASSLGPGQGFTYEQYFGPGTRLTVT.

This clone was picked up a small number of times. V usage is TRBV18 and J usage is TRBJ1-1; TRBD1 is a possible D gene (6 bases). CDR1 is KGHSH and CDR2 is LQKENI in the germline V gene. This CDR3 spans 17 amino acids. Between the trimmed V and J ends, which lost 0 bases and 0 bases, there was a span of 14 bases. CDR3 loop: CASSPPNRALVNTEAFF. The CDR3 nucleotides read TGTGCCAGCTCACCACCTAACAGGGCGCTAGTGAACACTGAAGCTTTCTTT.

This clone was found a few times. The CDR3 here is CASSRTSGTSYEQYF. CDR3 DNA: TGTGCCAGCAGTCGGACTAGCGGTACTTCCTACGAGCAGTACTTC. V is TRBV9 and J is TRBJ2-7; 10 bases match TRBD2. The length of the CDR3 is 15 residues. Germline V CDR1 and CDR2: SGDLS, YYNGEE. With V trimmed by 5 bases and J by 1 base, 6 bases remained unmatched.

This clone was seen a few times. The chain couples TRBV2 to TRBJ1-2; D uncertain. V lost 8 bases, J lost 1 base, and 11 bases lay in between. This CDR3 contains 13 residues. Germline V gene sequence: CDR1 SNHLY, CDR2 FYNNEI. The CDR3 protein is CASGDWDNYGYTF. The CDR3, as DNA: TGTGCCAGCGGCGACTGGGATAACTATGGCTACACCTTC.

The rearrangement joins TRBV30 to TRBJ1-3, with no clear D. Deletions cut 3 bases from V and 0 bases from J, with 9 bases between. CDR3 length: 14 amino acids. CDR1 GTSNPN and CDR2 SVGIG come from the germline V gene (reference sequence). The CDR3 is CAWRSQDSGNTIYF. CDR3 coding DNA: TGTGCCTGGAGATCTCAAGACTCTGGAAACACCATATATTTT.